The T cell receptor (beta chain) under discussion was sequenced for a study of shared clonotypes between healthy human individuals. The naive CD8 subset, CD45RO-negative cells positively selected for CCR7, excluded terminally differentiated effector memory CD45RA+ cells. Study-level points and caveats: At large depth, rarefaction still showed sorted-subset sequencing to be incomplete.

In the sorted-subset replicate PCRs, around 0.2 ug DNA, 25,000 to 30,000 T cell genomes, was used. Only in-frame clones appear in the TCRdb table, and some are missing; sequencing was by immunoSEQ multiplex PCR. Counted here are around 2,000,000 clones, 85% to 95% occurring once; the ten biggest clones make up about 1.1%. V lost 4 bases, J lost 8 bases, and 10 bases lay in between. CDR3 length: 13 residues. Germline CDR1 and CDR2: SGDLS and YYNGEE. As for this clone: The antigen is undetermined.

This receptor was taken from a man aged 18 to 30 in good health. The rearrangement uses TRBV9 and TRBJ2-6, with D perhaps matching TRBD1 or TRBD2 (5 bases each). The specimen sequenced was naive CD8+ T cells sorted from blood. The chain's CDR3 is CASSPGTTNVLTF. As DNA, the CDR3 is TGTGCCAGCAGCCCTGGGACGACCAACGTCCTGACTTTC.